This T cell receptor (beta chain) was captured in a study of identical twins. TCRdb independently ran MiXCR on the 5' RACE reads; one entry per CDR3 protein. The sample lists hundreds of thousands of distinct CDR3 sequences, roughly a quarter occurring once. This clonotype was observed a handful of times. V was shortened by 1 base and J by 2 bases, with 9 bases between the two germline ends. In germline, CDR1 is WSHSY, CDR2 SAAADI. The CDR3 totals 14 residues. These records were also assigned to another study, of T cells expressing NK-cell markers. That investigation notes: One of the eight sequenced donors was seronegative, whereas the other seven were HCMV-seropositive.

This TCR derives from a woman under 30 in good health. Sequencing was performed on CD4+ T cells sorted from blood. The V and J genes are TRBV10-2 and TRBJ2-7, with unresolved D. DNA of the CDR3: TGCGCCAGCAGTGAGTTGGCTCCAACCTACGAGCAGTACTTC. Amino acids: CASSELAPTYEQYF.